These T cell receptor beta chains were read from a single sample in a study of blood T cell repertoires in COVID-19. Sequencing used immunoSEQ multiplex PCR; TCRdb keeps in-frame clones, though not all of them. The sample has about 71,000 clones; just under 85% are singletons. Input material: peripheral blood. The receptors derive from a man in his 70s with acute or convalescent COVID-19. CDR3s include the opening cysteine and the closing phenylalanine or tryptophan. The D gene is left open where the match is weak. Size tells how often a clone was seen (once, few, many) or the class of an expanded clone, and some rows leave it out.

>TRBD1|.|TRBV3-1/TRBV3-2|TRBJ2-2
TGTGCCAGCAGCCCTCGACAGGGACGGACCGGGGAGCTGTTTTTT
CASSPRQGRTGELFF
>.|.|TRBV14|TRBJ2-1
TGTGCCAGCAGCCAAGAATTGGACTTAGCCTACAATGAGCAGTTCTTC
CASSQELDLAYNEQFF
>TRBD2|.|TRBV10-2|TRBJ2-5
TGCGCCAGCAGTGAGATAATAGCGGGTAGGGAGACCCAGTACTTC
CASSEIIAGRETQYF
>TRBD1|few|TRBV27|TRBJ2-5
TGTGCCAGCAGTTTCTCAGGGGGACAAGAGACCCAGTACTTC
CASSFSGGQETQYF
>TRBD1|.|TRBV6-5|TRBJ2-5
TGTGCCAGCAGTAGGACAGGGGTGGAGACCCAGTACTTC
CASSRTGVETQYF
>.|.|TRBV4-1|TRBJ1-1
TGCGCCAGCGCAACAGACCAATACACTGAAGCTTTCTTT
CASATDQYTEAFF
>.|.|TRBV2|TRBJ1-4
TGTGCCAGCAGCTGGGGCAGGGAAGGGGCGTACGAAAAACTGTTTTTT
CASSWGREGAYEKLFF
>.|.|TRBV5-3|TRBJ1-4
TGTGCCAGAAGCTTGGATCCCCCTAAACGGGGAAAACTGTTTTTT
CARSLDPPKRGKLFF
>.|.|TRBV6-5|TRBJ1-3
TGTGCCAGCAGTTACGAGGGAGGAAACACCATATATTTT
CASSYEGGNTIYF
>.|.|TRBV7-9|TRBJ2-1
TGTGCCAGCAGCTTAGCAGGCGGTCTTAATGAGCAGTTCTTC
CASSLAGGLNEQFF
>.|.|TRBV4-1|TRBJ2-2
TGCGCCAGCAGCCAAGTGCCAGGGGCGTTATCTTGGACCGGGGAGCTGTTTTTT
CASSQVPGALSWTGELFF
>.|.|TRBV6-5|TRBJ2-5
TGTGCCAGCAGCCGCCAAGAGACCCAGTACTTC
CASSRQETQYF
>TRBD1|.|TRBV12-5|TRBJ2-5
TGTGCTAGTGGCCGGACAGGCAGGGAAGAGACCCAGTACTTC
CASGRTGREETQYF
>.|.|TRBV3-1/TRBV3-2|TRBJ2-7
TGTGCCAGCAGCCGGGGGACTTTCTACGAGCAGTACTTC
CASSRGTFYEQYF
>TRBD2|.|TRBV24-1|TRBJ2-1
TGTGCCATCGATAGCGGGAAAGGATACAATGAGCAGTTCTTC
CAIDSGKGYNEQFF
>.|.|TRBV28|TRBJ1-2
TGTGCCAGCAGCCCAGGAAGTCCCGGCTACACCTTC
CASSPGSPGYTF
>.|.|TRBV7-6|TRBJ1-4
TGTGCCAGCAGCAAAGGGGAGGCTAATGAAAAACTGTTTTTT
CASSKGEANEKLFF
>TRBD2|.|TRBV9|TRBJ2-1
TGTGCCAGCAGCGTAGAAGGGACTAGATACAATGAGCAGTTCTTC
CASSVEGTRYNEQFF
>TRBD1|.|TRBV24-1|TRBJ2-2
TGTGCCACCAGTGACCCCGGGACAGGGATCACCGGGGAGCTGTTTTTT
CATSDPGTGITGELFF
>.|.|TRBV6-1|TRBJ1-6
TGTGCCAGCAGTGAATCTAGACGTCTGAATTCACCCCTCCACTTT
CASSESRRLNSPLHF
>TRBD2|.|TRBV11-2|TRBJ2-1
TGTGCCAGCAGCACACTAGCGGGAGGCTCCTACAATGAGCAGTTCTTC
CASSTLAGGSYNEQFF
>TRBD1|.|TRBV29-1|TRBJ2-7
TGCAGCGTTGTGGGACAGGGATTCTACGAGCAGTACTTC
CSVVGQGFYEQYF
>TRBD2|.|TRBV5-1|TRBJ2-2
TGCGCCAGCAGCCCAGGGACTAGCAACGGGGAGCTGTTTTTT
CASSPGTSNGELFF